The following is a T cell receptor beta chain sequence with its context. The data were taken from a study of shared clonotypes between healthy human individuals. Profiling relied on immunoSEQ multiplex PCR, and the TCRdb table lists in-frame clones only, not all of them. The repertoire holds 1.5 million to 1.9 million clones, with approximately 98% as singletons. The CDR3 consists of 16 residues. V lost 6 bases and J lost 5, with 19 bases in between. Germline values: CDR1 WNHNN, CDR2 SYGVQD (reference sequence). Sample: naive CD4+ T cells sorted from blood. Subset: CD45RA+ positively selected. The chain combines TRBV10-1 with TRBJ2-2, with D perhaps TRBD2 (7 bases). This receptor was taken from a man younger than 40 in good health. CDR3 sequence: CASSKRGGLGTGELFF. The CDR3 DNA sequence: TGCGCCAGCAGCAAGAGGGGGGGATTGGGAACCGGGGAGCTGTTTTTT.